This is a list of T cell receptor beta chains from one sample in a study of T cell repertoires in cytomegalovirus infection. These receptors' antigens are unknown. TCRdb used MiXCR to reprocess the reads, holding one entry per CDR3 protein. The repertoire holds around 900,000 distinct CDR3 sequences, with around 32% as singletons. The material was cultured CD8+ T cells from PBMCs, obtained from culture after CMV antigen stimulation. These receptors all come from a human donor in good health (CMV status not recorded). Some clones in this sample may be carry-over from other donors' samples. CDR3s include the opening cysteine and the closing phenylalanine or tryptophan. D genes are given only for firm matches. Clone size, where shown, is once, few, many, or a class for clones that have expanded.

j_gene,d_gene,abundance,v_gene,CDR3aa,CDR3nt
TRBJ1-1,.,.,TRBV15,CATSRDMYRDTEAFF,TGTGCCACCAGCAGAGATATGTACCGAGACACTGAAGCTTTCTTT
TRBJ1-1,.,few,TRBV6-1,CASTYTALMNTEAFF,TGTGCCAGCACCTATACAGCGTTAATGAACACTGAAGCTTTCTTT
TRBJ1-1,.,once,TRBV9,CASSAGLSNTEAFF,TGTGCCAGCAGCGCCGGACTTTCGAACACTGAAGCTTTCTTT
TRBJ1-4,TRBD1,.,TRBV19,CATSAWAGGEVDEKLFF,TGTGCCACCTCGGCCTGGGCAGGGGGCGAGGTAGATGAAAAACTGTTTTTT
TRBJ1-1,.,.,TRBV7-6,CASSLLGGDLGSEAFF,TGTGCCAGCAGCTTATTAGGGGGGGACCTAGGGTCTGAAGCTTTCTTT
TRBJ2-5,.,.,TRBV20-1,CSATPGAETQYF,TGCAGTGCCACCCCAGGGGCTGAGACCCAGTACTTC
TRBJ2-1,TRBD1,few,TRBV6-1,CASSRQGPGYEQFF,TGTGCCAGCAGCCGACAGGGACCTGGCTATGAGCAGTTCTTC
TRBJ2-7,TRBD2,.,TRBV7-6,CASSSTSGSAYEQYF,TGTGCCAGCAGCTCGACTAGCGGGTCGGCCTACGAGCAGTACTTC
TRBJ1-3,.,.,TRBV28,CASSLLDKGSGSGNTIYF,TGTGCCAGCAGTTTACTTGACAAGGGTTCAGGCTCTGGAAACACCATATATTTT
TRBJ2-1,.,many,TRBV7-3,CASSPGTASYNEQFF,TGTGCCAGCAGCCCGGGGACGGCCTCCTACAATGAGCAGTTCTTC
TRBJ1-2,TRBD1,.,TRBV2,CASNRQGIYYGYTF,TGTGCCAGCAATCGACAGGGCATCTACTATGGCTACACCTTC
TRBJ1-4,TRBD1,few,TRBV19,CASSIWQGGEKLFF,TGTGCCAGTAGTATCTGGCAGGGGGGCGAAAAACTGTTTTTT
TRBJ2-1,.,.,TRBV23-1,CAREGPDINNEQFF,TGCGCCAGAGAAGGACCTGACATTAACAATGAGCAGTTCTTC
TRBJ2-2,.,.,TRBV6-2/TRBV6-3,CASSIFDTGELFF,TGTGCCAGCAGCATATTTGACACCGGGGAGCTGTTTTTT
TRBJ2-7,TRBD2,few,TRBV27,CASSYGTSDEQYF,TGTGCCAGCAGTTACGGGACTAGCGACGAGCAGTACTTC
TRBJ1-1,.,.,TRBV4-1,CASSHSLVSLGPNTEAFF,TGCGCCAGCAGCCATTCTCTCGTCTCTTTGGGACCGAACACTGAAGCTTTCTTT
TRBJ2-5,TRBD2,.,TRBV20-1,CSARVRTSRSEQYKETQYF,TGCAGTGCTAGAGTTCGGACTAGCAGATCCGAACAATACAAAGAGACCCAGTACTTC
TRBJ2-5,TRBD2,many,TRBV7-6,CASSIPEGGGARETQYF,TGTGCCAGCAGTATACCCGAAGGCGGGGGGGCAAGAGAGACCCAGTACTTC
TRBJ2-2,TRBD2,few,TRBV6-5,CASSYSTGGPGELFF,TGTGCCAGCAGTTACTCGACGGGGGGTCCCGGGGAGCTGTTTTTT
TRBJ2-5,.,few,TRBV4-3,CASSQEREGWIQETQYF,TGCGCCAGCAGCCAAGAACGTGAGGGGTGGATCCAAGAGACCCAGTACTTC
TRBJ1-1,TRBD1,.,TRBV20-1,CSARDSGTGNTEAFF,TGCAGTGCTAGAGATTCCGGGACAGGGAACACTGAAGCTTTCTTT
TRBJ2-7,.,.,TRBV7-2,CASSPGLDEQYF,TGTGCCAGCAGCCCCGGTCTGGACGAGCAGTACTTC
TRBJ2-2,TRBD2,.,TRBV11-2,CASSFSSGGPETGELFF,TGTGCCAGCAGCTTCTCTAGCGGGGGGCCGGAGACCGGGGAGCTGTTTTTT
TRBJ2-2,TRBD2,.,TRBV19,CATLASGGAGTGELFF,TGTGCCACCCTCGCTAGCGGGGGGGCGGGCACCGGGGAGCTGTTTTTT
TRBJ2-5,TRBD2,few,TRBV7-6,CASSLISGGPKETQYF,TGTGCCAGCAGCTTAATAAGCGGGGGGCCGAAAGAGACCCAGTACTTC
TRBJ2-1,.,.,TRBV7-9,CASSPSLNEQFF,TGTGCCAGCAGCCCCTCCCTCAATGAGCAGTTCTTC
TRBJ2-2,.,.,TRBV4-1,CASSQEILPITGELFF,TGCGCCAGCAGCCAAGAAATCCTACCTATCACCGGGGAGCTGTTTTTT
TRBJ1-4,TRBD1,few,TRBV7-9,CASSSRGGLEKLFF,TGTGCCAGCAGCTCCAGGGGGGGGTTGGAAAAACTGTTTTTT
TRBJ2-1,.,many,TRBV7-8,CASSTMIDEQFF,TGTGCCAGCAGCACCATGATAGATGAGCAGTTCTTC
TRBJ1-1,.,few,TRBV27,CASSLSTGMNTEAFF,TGTGCCAGCAGTTTATCAACAGGGATGAACACTGAAGCTTTCTTT
TRBJ2-1,.,.,TRBV7-6,CASSVGLAFREQFF,TGTGCCAGCAGCGTCGGACTCGCCTTCAGGGAGCAGTTCTTC
TRBJ2-1,.,few,TRBV19,CASSIVGQSSYNEQFF,TGTGCCAGTAGTATAGTCGGACAGAGCTCCTACAATGAGCAGTTCTTC
TRBJ2-2,.,.,TRBV18,CASSPPRGANTGELFF,TGTGCCAGCTCACCACCACGAGGGGCGAACACCGGGGAGCTGTTTTTT
TRBJ2-7,TRBD2,few,TRBV10-1,CATSRGTSLGEQYF,TGCGCCACCTCGCGGGGGACCAGTCTCGGCGAGCAGTACTTC
TRBJ1-6,.,many,TRBV7-9,CASSPPPGGDSPLHF,TGTGCCAGCAGCCCCCCGCCGGGAGGGGATTCACCCCTCCACTTT
TRBJ1-4,TRBD1,.,TRBV6-5,CASSYTNRGEKLFF,TGTGCCAGCAGTTACACGAACAGGGGTGAAAAACTGTTTTTT
TRBJ1-4,.,.,TRBV19,CASSRLTAATNEKLFF,TGTGCCAGTAGTAGACTGACAGCGGCAACTAATGAAAAACTGTTTTTT
TRBJ1-2,.,few,TRBV27,CASSQWESYGYTF,TGTGCCAGCAGTCAATGGGAGTCCTATGGCTACACCTTC
TRBJ1-2,.,few,TRBV27,CASGGTGLDLYGYTF,TGTGCCAGCGGGGGAACAGGGCTTGACTTGTATGGCTACACCTTC